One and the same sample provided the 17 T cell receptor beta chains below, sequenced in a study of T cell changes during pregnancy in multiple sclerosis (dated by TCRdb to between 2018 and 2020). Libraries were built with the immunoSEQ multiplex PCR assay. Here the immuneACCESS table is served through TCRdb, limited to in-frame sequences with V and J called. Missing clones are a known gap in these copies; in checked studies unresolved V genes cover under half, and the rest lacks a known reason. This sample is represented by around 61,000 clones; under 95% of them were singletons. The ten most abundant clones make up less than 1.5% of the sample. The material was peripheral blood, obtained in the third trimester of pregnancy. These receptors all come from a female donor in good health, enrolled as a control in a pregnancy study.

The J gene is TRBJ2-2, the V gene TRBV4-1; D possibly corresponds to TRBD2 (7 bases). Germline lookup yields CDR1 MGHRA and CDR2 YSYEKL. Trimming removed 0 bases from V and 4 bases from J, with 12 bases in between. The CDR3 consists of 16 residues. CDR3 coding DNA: TGCGCCAGCAGCCAAGAGGGGGGGGCAGGCACCGGGGAGCTGTTTTTT. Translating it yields CASSQEGGAGTGELFF.

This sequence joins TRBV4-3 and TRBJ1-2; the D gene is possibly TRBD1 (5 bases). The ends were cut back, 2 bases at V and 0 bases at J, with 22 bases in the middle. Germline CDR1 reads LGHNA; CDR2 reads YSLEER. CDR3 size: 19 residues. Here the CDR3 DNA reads TGCGCCAGCAGCCAATTATATACAGAGCGGGGCCTAGCTAACTATGGCTACACCTTC. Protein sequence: CASSQLYTERGLANYGYTF.

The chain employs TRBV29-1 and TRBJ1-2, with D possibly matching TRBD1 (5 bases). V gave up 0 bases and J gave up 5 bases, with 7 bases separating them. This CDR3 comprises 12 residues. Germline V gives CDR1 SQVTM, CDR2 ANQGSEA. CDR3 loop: CSVEDDSYGYTF. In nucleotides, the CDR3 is TGCAGCGTTGAAGACGACAGTTATGGCTACACCTTC.

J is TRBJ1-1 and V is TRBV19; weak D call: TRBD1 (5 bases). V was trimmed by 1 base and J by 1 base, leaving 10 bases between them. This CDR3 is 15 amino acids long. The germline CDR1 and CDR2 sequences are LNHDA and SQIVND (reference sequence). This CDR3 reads CASSIGGAPNTEAFF. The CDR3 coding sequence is TGTGCCAGTAGTATAGGTGGGGCCCCGAACACTGAAGCTTTCTTT.

For the CDR3, the DNA is TGTGCCAGCAGCGCTCAGGGCCCTGGGAATTCACCCCTCCACTTT. Translation: CASSAQGPGNSPLHF. The J gene is TRBJ1-6, the V gene TRBV7-2; D may be TRBD1 (5 bases). V lost 5 bases to trimming and J lost 7 bases, with 15 bases between them. The CDR3 contains 15 residues. CDR1 and CDR2 (germline): SGHTA, FQGNSA.

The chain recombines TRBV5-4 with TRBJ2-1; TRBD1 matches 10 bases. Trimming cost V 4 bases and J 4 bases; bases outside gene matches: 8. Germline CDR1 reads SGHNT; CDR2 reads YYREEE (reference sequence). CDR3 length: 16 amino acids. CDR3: CASSIEDRGIYNEQFF. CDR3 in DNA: TGTGCCAGCAGCATCGAGGACAGGGGGATTTACAATGAGCAGTTCTTC.

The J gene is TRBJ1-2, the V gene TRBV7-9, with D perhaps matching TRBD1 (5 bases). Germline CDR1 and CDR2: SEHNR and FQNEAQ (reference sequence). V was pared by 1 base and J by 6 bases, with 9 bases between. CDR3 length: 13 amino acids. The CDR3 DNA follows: TGTGCCAGCAGCTTAGGGGGCAGGGATGGCTACACCTTC. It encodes CASSLGGRDGYTF.

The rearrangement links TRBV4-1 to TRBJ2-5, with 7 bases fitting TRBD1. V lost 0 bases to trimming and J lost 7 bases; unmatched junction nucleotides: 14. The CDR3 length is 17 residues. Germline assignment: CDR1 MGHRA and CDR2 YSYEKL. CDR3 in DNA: TGCGCCAGCAGCCAAGATTCGTCGACCAGGGGGTATGGGACCCAGTACTTC. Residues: CASSQDSSTRGYGTQYF.

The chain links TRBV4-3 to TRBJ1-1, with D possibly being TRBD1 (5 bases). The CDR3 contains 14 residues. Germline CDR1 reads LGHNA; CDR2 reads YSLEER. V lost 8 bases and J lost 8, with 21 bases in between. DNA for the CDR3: TGCGCCAGCGGGGCATACCACGATTTTAGGGAAGCTTTCTTT. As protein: CASGAYHDFREAFF.

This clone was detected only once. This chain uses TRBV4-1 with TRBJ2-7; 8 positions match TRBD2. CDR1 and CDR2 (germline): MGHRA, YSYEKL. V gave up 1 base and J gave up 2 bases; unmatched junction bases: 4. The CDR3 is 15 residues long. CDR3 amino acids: CASSQGAGGTYEQYF. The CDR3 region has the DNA TGCGCCAGCAGCCAAGGTGCGGGGGGAACCTACGAGCAGTACTTC.

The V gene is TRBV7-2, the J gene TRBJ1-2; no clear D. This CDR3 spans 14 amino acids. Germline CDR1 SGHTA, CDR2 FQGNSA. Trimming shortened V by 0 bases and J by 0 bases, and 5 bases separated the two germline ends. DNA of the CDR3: TGTGCCAGCAGCTTAGCTCCTACTAACTATGGCTACACCTTC. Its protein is CASSLAPTNYGYTF.

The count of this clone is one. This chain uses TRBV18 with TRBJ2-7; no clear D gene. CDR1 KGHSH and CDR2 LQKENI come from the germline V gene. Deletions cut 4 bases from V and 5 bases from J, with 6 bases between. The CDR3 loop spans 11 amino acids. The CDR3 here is CASSLRDEQYF. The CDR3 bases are TGTGCCAGCTCACTAAGAGACGAGCAGTACTTC.

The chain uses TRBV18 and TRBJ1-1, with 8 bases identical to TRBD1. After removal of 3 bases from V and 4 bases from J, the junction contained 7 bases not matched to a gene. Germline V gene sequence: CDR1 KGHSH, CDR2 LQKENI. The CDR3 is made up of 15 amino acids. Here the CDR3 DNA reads TGTGCCAGCTCACCGAATCAGGGGGCGCGCACTGAAGCTTTCTTT. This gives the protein CASSPNQGARTEAFF.

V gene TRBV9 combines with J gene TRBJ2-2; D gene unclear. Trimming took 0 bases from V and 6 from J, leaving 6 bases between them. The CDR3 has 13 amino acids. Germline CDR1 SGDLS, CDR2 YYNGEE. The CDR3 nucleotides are TGTGCCAGCAGCGTAGGGCATTCCGGGGAGCTGTTTTTT. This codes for CASSVGHSGELFF.

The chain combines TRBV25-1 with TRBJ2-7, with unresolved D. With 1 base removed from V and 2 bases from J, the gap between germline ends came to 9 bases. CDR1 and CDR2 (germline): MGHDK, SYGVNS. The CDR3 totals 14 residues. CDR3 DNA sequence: TGTGCCAGCAGTGAATTGGCAGGTACCTACGAGCAGTACTTC. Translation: CASSELAGTYEQYF.

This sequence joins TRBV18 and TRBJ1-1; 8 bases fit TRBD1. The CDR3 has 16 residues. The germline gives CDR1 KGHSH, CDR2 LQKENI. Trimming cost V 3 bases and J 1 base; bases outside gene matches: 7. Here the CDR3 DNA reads TGTGCCAGCTCACCCTACCGGGACAGGAGGAACACTGAAGCTTTCTTT. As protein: CASSPYRDRRNTEAFF.

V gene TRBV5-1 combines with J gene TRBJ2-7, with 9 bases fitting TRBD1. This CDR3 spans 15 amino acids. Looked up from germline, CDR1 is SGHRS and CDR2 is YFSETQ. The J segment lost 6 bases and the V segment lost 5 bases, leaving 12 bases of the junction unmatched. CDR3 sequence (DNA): TGCGCCAGCAGACCTTTGACAGGGGGTCAGCTCGAGCAGTACTTC. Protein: CASRPLTGGQLEQYF.